This passage covers 5 T cell receptor beta chains from one sample sequenced in a study of blood T cell repertoires in COVID-19. Data came from immunoSEQ multiplex PCR; TCRdb stores just in-frame clones and leaves some out. The data show 350,000 or so clones, over 75% seen once. The sequenced sample consisted of PBMCs or T cells enriched from blood (not recorded which). These receptors all stem from a woman in her 30s who had recovered from COVID-19.

This sequence joins TRBV7-8 and TRBJ1-2; D uncertain. The CDR3 sequence is 13 residues long. V was trimmed by 1 base and J by 6 bases, leaving 9 bases between them. Germline loops: CDR1 SGHVS, CDR2 FQNEAQ. CDR3 sequence (DNA): TGTGCCAGCAGCTTAGATCGGCGGGATGGCTACACCTTC. Protein: CASSLDRRDGYTF.

The chain carries TRBV7-2 and TRBJ1-6, with unresolved D. There are 13 residues in the CDR3. V gave up 5 bases and J gave up 10 bases, with 12 bases separating them. The germline V gene has CDR1 SGHTA and CDR2 FQGNSA. The CDR3 bases are TGTGCCAGCAGCCTCATGAGGGAGTCACCCCTCCACTTT. This gives the protein CASSLMRESPLHF.

This chain links TRBV6-5 with TRBJ1-6; TRBD1 agrees at 10 bases. Germline V gene data show CDR1 as MNHEY and CDR2 as SVGAGI. The CDR3 loop spans 16 amino acids. V trimming: 2 bases; J trimming: 7 bases; junction bases outside the gene matches: 5. As DNA, the CDR3 is TGTGCCAGCAGTTACGACTGGGACAGGGGAAATTCACCCCTCCACTTT. Its protein product is CASSYDWDRGNSPLHF.

The chain joins TRBV2 to TRBJ2-7; 10 bases are shared with TRBD1. Germline loops: CDR1 SNHLY, CDR2 FYNNEI. With 6 bases clipped from V and 7 bases from J, the junction kept 9 bases outside the gene matches. The CDR3 runs to 14 residues. The CDR3 is CASSPTGGSREQYF. The DNA of the CDR3 is TGTGCCAGCAGCCCGACAGGGGGCTCTAGGGAGCAGTACTTC. Full variable domain (rest looked up from reference TRBV2 and TRBJ2-7): EPEVTQTPSHQVTQMGQEVILRCVPISNHLYFYWYRQILGQKVEFLVSFYNNEISEKSEIFDDQFSVERPDGSNFTLKIRSTKLEDSAMYFCASSPTGGSREQYFGPGTRLTVT.

V gene TRBV7-6 combines with J gene TRBJ1-3; D perhaps matches TRBD1 (5 bases). This CDR3 is built from 16 residues. Germline CDR1 SGHVS, CDR2 FNYEAQ. V was pared by 4 bases and J by 0 bases, with 13 bases between. The CDR3 is CASSSQGFLSGNTIYF. DNA for the CDR3: TGTGCCAGCAGCTCCCAGGGTTTTCTCTCTGGAAACACCATATATTTT.